The subject of this entry is one T cell receptor (beta chain). The data were produced by immunoSEQ multiplex PCR, yet TCRdb's version contains in-frame clones alone and is incomplete. The sample carries about 28,000 clones, 82% recorded once. This sample is drawn from a study of preoperative IRX-2 immunotherapy in early breast cancer. Treatment defined: preoperative locoregional IRX-2 cytokine immunotherapy. This phase Ib study tested locoregional IRX-2 cytokine immunotherapy given before surgery. CDR1 KGHSH and CDR2 LQKENI come from the germline V gene. The CDR3 runs to 15 residues. V lost 1 base and J lost 2, with 11 bases in between.

The TCR originated in a human donor with breast cancer. Collection took place from a patient treated with IRX-2 immunotherapy. The chain carries TRBV18 and TRBJ1-1, with D uncertain. As DNA, the CDR3 is TGTGCCAGCTCACCACAGTCGGGTCCCAACACTGAAGCTTTCTTT. This codes for CASSPQSGPNTEAFF. Filled out from reference TRBV18 and TRBJ1-1, the complete variable domain reads NAGVMQNPRHLVRRRGQEARLRCSPMKGHSHVYWYRQLPEEGLKFMVYLQKENIIDESGMPKERFSAEFPKEGPSILRIQQVVRGDSAAYFCASSPQSGPNTEAFFGQGTRLTVV.